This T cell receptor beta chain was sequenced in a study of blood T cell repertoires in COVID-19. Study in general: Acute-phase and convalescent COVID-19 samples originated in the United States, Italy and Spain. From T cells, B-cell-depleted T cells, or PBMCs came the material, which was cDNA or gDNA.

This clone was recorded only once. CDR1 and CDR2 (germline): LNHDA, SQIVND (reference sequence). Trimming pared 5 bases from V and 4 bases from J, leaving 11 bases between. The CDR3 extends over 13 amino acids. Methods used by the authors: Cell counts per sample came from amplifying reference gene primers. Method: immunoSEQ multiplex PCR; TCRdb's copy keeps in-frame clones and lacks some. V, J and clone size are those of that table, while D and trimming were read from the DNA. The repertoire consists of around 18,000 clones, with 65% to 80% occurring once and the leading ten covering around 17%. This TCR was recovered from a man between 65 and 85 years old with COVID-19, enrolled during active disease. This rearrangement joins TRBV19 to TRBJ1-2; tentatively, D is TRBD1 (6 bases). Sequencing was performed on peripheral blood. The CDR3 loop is CASSRGAPYGYTF. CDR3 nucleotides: TGTGCCAGTAGTCGGGGGGCTCCCTATGGCTACACCTTC.